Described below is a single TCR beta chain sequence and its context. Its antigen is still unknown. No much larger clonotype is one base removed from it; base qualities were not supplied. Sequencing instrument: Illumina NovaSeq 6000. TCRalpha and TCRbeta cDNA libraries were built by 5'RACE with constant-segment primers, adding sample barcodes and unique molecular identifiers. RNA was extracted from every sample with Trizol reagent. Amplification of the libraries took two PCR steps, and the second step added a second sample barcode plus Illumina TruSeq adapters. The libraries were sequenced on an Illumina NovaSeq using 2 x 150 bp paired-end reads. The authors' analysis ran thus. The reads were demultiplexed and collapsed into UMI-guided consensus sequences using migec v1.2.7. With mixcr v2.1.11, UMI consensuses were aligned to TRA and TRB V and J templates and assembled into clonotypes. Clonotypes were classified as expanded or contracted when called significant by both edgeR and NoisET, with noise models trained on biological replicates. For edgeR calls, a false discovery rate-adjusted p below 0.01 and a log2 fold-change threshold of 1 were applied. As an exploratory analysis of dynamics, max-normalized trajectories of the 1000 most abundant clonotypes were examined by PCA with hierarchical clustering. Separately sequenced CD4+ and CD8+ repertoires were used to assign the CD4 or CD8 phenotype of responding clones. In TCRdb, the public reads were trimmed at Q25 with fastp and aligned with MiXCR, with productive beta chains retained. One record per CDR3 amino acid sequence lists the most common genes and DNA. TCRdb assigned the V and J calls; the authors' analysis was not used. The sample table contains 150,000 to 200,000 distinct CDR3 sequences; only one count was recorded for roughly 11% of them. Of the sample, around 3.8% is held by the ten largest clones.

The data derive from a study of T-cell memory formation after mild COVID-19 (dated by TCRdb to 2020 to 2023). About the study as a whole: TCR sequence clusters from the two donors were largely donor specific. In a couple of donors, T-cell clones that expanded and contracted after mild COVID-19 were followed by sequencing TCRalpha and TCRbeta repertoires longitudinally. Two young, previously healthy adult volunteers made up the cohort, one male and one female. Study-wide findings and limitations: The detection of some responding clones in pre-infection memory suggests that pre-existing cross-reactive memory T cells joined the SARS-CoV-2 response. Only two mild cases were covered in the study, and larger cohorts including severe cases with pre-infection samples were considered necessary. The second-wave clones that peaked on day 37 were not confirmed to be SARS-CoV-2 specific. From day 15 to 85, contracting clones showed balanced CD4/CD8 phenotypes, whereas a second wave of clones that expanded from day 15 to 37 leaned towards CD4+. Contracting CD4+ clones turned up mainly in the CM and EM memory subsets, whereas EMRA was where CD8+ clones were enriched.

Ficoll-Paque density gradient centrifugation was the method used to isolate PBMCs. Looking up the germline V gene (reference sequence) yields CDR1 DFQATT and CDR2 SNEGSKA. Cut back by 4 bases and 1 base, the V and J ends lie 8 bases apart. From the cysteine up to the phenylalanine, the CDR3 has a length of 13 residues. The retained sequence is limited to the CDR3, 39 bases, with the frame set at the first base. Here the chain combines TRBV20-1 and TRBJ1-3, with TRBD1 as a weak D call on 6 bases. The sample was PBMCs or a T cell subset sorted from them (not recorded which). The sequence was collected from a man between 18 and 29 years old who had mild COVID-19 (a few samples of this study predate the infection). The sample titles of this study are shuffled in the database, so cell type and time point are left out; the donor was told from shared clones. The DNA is TGCAGTGCTACAGGACAGTCTGGAAACACCATATATTTT. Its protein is CSATGQSGNTIYF.